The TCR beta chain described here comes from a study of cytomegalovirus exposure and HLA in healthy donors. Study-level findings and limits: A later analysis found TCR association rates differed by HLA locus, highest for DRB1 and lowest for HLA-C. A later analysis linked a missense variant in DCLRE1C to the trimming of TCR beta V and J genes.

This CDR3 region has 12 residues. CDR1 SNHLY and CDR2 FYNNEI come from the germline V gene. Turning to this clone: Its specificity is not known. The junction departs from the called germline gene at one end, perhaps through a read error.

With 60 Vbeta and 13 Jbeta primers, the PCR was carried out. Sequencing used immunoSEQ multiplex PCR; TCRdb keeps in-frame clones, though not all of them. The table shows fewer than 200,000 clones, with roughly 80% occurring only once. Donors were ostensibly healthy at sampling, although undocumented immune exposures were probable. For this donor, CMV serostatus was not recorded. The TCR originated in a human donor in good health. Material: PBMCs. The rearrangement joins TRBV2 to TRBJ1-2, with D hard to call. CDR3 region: CAPDRAFYGYPF. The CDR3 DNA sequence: TGTGCCCCTGACCGAGCGTTCTATGGCTACCCCTTC.